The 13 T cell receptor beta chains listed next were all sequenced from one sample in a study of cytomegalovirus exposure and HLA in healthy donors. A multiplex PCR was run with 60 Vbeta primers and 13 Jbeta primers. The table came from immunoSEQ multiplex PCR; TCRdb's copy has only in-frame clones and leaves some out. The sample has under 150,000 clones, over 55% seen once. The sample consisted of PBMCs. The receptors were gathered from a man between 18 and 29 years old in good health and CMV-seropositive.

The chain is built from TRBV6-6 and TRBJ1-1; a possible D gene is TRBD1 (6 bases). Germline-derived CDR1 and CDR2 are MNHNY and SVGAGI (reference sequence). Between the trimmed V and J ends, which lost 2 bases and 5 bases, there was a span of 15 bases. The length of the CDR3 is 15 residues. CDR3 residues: CASSYTQGLMTEAFF. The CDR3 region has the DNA TGTGCCAGCAGTTACACCCAGGGGCTTATGACTGAAGCTTTCTTT.

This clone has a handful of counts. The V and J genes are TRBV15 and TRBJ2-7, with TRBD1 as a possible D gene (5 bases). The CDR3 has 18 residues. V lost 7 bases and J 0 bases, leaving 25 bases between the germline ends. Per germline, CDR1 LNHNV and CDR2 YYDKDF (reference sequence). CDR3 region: CATTSTHSRVGYSYEQYF. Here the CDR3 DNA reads TGTGCCACCACCAGCACTCACTCCAGGGTAGGGTACTCCTACGAGCAGTACTTC.

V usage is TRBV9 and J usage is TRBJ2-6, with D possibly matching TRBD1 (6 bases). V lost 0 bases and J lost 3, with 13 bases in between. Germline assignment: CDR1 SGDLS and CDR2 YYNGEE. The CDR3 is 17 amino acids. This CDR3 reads CASSVGARGGGANVLTF. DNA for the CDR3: TGTGCCAGCAGCGTAGGGGCCAGGGGTGGTGGGGCCAACGTCCTGACTTTC.

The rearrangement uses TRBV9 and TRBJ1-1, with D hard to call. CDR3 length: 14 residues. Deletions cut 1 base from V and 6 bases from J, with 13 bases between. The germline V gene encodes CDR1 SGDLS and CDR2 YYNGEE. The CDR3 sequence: CASSVSGEEAEAFF. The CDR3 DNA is TGTGCCAGCAGCGTATCTGGGGAGGAGGCTGAAGCTTTCTTT.

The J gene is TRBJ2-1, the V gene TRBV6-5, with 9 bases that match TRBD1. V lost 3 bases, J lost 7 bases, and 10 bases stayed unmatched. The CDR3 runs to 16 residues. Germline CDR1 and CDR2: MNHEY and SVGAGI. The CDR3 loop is CASSYGPGQGSNEQFF. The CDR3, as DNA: TGTGCCAGCAGTTATGGACCGGGACAGGGAAGTAATGAGCAGTTCTTC.

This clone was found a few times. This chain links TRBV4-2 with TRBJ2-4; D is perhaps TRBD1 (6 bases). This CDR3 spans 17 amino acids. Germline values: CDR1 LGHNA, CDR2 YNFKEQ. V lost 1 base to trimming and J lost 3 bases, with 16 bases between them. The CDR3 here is CASSQARQGYGKNIQYF. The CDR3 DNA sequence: TGTGCCAGCAGCCAAGCGCGGCAGGGGTATGGCAAAAACATTCAGTACTTC.

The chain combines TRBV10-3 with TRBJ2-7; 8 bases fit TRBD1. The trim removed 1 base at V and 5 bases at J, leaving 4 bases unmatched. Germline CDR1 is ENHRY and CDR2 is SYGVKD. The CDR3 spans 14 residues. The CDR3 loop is CAISEYTGGNEQYF. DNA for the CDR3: TGTGCCATCAGTGAGTATACAGGGGGGAACGAGCAGTACTTC.

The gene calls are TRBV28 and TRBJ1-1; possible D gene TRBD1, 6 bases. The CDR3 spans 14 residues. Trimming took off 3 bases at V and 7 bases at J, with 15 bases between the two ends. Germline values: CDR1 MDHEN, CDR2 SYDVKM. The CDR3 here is CASSFGQGLCEAFF. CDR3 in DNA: TGTGCCAGCAGTTTCGGTCAGGGGCTTTGTGAAGCTTTCTTT.

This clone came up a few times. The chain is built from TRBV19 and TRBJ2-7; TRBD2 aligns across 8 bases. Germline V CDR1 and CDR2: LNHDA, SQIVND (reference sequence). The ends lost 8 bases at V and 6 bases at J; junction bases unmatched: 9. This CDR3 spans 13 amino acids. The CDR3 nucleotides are TGTGCCAGTGTTAGCGGGACGGTCTGCGAGCAGTACGTC. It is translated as CASVSGTVCEQYV.

CDR3 sequence reads: CASSSGRGNTEAFF. CDR3 bases: TGTGCCAGCAGTTCGGGCAGGGGGAACACTGAAGCTTTCTTT. V is TRBV28 and J is TRBJ1-1; perhaps TRBD1 as D (6 bases). Germline CDR1 and CDR2: MDHEN and SYDVKM. The CDR3 is 14 residues long. The germline V and J ends were trimmed by 4 bases and 1 base, with 10 bases remaining between them.

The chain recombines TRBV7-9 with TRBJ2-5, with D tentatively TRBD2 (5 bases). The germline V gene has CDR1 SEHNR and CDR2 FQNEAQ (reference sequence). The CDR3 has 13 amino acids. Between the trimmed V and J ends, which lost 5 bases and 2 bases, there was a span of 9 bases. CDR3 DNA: TGTGCCAGCAGCCCGGGATTACAAGAGACCCAGTACTTC. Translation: CASSPGLQETQYF. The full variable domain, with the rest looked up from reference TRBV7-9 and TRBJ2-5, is DTGVSQNPRHKITKRGQNVTFRCDPISEHNRLYWYRQTLGQGPEFLTYFQNEAQLEKSRLLSDRFSAERPKGSFSTLEIQRTEQGDSAMYLCASSPGLQETQYFGPGTRLLVL.

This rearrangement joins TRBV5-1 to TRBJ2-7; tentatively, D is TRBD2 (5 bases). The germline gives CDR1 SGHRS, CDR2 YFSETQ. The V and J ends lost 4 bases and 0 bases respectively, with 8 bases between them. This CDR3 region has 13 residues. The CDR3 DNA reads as TGCGCCAGCAGCCCTGGGAGCTCCTACGAGCAGTACTTC. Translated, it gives CASSPGSSYEQYF.

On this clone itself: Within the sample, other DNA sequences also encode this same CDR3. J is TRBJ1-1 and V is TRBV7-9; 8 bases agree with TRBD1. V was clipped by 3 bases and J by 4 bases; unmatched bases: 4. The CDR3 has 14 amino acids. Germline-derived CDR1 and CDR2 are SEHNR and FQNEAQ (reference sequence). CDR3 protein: CASSLTGDLTEAFF. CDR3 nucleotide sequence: TGTGCCAGCAGCTTGACAGGGGATCTCACTGAAGCTTTCTTT.